The clone carrying this T cell receptor (beta chain) was counted between two and nine times. The antigen is not known. MiXCR was run by TCRdb on the 5' RACE reads, yielding one entry per CDR3 protein. The table records fewer than 250,000 distinct CDR3 sequences, about 27% of them present only once. The data originate from a study of T-cell memory formation after mild COVID-19. Study conclusions and caveats: Contracting clones from day 15 to 85 showed balanced CD4/CD8; later expanders favored CD4+.

The CDR3 extends over 15 amino acids. Between the trimmed V and J ends, which lost 1 base and 5 bases, there was a span of 14 bases. Germline V gene data show CDR1 as MGHRA and CDR2 as YSYEKL. The V and J genes are TRBV4-1 and TRBJ1-2, with D possibly matching TRBD1 (5 bases). Sequencing was carried out using PBMCs or a T cell subset sorted from them (not recorded which). The origin of this receptor is an adult woman who had mild COVID-19 (a few samples of this study predate the infection). Cell type and time point are not known. The CDR3 loop is CASSQATGGWYGYTF. CDR3 nucleotide sequence: TGCGCCAGCAGCCAAGCCACGGGGGGGTGGTATGGCTACACCTTC.